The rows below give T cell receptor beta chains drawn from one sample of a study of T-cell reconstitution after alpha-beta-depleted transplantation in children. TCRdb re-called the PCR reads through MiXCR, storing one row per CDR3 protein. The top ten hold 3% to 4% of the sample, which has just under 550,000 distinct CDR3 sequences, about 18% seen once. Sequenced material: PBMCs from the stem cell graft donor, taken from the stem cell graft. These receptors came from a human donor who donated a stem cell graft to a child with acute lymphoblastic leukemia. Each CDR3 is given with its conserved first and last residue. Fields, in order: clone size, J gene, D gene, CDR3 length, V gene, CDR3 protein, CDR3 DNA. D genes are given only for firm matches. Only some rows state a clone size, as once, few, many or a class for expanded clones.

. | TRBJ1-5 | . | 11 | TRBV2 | CASKGEGPQHF | TGTGCCAGCAAGGGGGAGGGGCCCCAGCATTTT
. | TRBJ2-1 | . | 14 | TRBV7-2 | CASSLYRLDNEQFF | TGTGCCAGCAGCTTATACCGGCTAGACAATGAGCAGTTCTTC
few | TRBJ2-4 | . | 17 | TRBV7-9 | CASSLALLDLAKNIQYF | TGTGCCAGCAGCTTAGCGCTGTTAGACCTAGCCAAAAACATTCAGTACTTC
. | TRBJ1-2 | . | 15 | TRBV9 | CASSVGAESNYGYTF | TGTGCCAGCAGCGTAGGGGCGGAATCCAACTATGGCTACACCTTC
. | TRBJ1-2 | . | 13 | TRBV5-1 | CASSWGQLYGYTF | TGCGCCAGCAGCTGGGGTCAGCTCTATGGCTACACCTTC
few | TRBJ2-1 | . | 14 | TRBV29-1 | CSVGGGSPYNEQFF | TGCAGCGTTGGAGGGGGTTCTCCCTACAATGAGCAGTTCTTC
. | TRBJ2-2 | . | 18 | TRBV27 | CASSPWFRGPPNTGELFF | TGTGCCAGCAGTCCATGGTTCCGCGGACCGCCGAACACCGGGGAGCTGTTTTTT
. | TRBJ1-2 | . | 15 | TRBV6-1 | CTCQHFRTKIYGYTF | TGCACTTGCCAGCACTTCCGGACTAAGATTTACGGCTACACCTTC
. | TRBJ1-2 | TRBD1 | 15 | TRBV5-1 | CASSLDGTGGYGYTF | TGCGCCAGCAGCTTGGACGGGACAGGGGGCTATGGCTACACCTTC
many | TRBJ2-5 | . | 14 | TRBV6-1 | CASSQVGYQETQYF | TGTGCCAGCAGTCAAGTCGGGTACCAAGAGACCCAGTACTTC
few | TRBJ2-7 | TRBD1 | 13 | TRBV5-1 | CASSSPGQAEQYF | TGCGCCAGCAGCTCACCAGGACAGGCCGAGCAGTACTTC
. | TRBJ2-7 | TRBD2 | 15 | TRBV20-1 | CSASRLAGGDYEQYF | TGCAGTGCTAGTCGGCTAGCGGGAGGTGACTACGAGCAGTACTTC
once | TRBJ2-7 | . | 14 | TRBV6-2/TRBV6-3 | CASSPERKGDEQYF | TGTGCCAGCAGCCCCGAGAGGAAAGGCGACGAGCAGTACTTC
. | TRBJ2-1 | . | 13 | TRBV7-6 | CASSRGGADEQFF | TGTGCCAGCAGTAGGGGGGGAGCGGATGAGCAGTTCTTC
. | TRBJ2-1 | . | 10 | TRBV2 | CASRTAHLFF | TGTGCCAGCAGGACAGCCCACCTGTTCTTC
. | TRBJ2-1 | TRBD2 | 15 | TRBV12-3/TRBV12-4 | CASSFWGRESNEQFF | TGTGCCAGCAGTTTCTGGGGGAGGGAGAGCAATGAGCAGTTCTTC
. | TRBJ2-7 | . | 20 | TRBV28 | CASSLSRGNEVYRVLGEQYF | TGTGCCAGCAGTTTATCCCGGGGGAACGAGGTCTACAGGGTATTGGGCGAGCAGTACTTC
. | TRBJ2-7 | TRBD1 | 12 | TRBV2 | CASRRQGLEQYF | TGTGCCAGCAGAAGACAGGGCCTCGAGCAGTACTTC
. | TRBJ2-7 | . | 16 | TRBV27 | CASSFGRTIRAYEQYF | TGTGCCAGCAGTTTTGGGCGGACTATTCGAGCCTACGAGCAGTACTTC
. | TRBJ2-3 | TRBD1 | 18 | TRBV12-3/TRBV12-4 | CASSTLRQGRNLMDTQYF | TGTGCCAGCAGTACCCTTAGACAGGGGCGAAACTTGATGGATACGCAGTATTTT
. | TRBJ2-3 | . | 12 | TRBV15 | CATSRRMDTQYF | TGTGCCACCAGCCGTAGGATGGATACGCAGTATTTT
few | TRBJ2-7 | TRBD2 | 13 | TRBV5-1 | CASRRGDSYEQYF | TGCGCCAGCAGACGGGGGGACTCCTACGAGCAGTACTTC
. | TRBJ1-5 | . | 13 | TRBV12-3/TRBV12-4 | CASSRDRNQPQHF | TGTGCCAGCAGTAGAGACAGAAATCAGCCCCAGCATTTT
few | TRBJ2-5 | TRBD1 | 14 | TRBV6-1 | CASKSDRAQETQYF | TGTGCCAGCAAGAGCGACAGGGCCCAAGAGACCCAGTACTTC
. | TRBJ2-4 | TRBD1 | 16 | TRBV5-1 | CASSRLRTGAKNIQYF | TGCGCCAGCAGCCGGCTAAGGACAGGGGCCAAAAACATTCAGTACTTC
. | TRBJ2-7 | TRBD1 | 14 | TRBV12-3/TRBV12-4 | CASSEQGPSYEQYF | TGTGCCAGCAGTGAACAGGGGCCCTCCTACGAGCAGTACTTC
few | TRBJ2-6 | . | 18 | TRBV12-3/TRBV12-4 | CASSLRAGWISGANVLTF | TGTGCCAGCAGTTTGAGGGCAGGGTGGATCTCTGGGGCCAACGTCCTGACTTTC
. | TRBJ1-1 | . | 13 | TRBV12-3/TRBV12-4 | CASSRHTNTEAFF | TGTGCCAGCAGCCGTCATACGAACACTGAAGCTTTCTTT
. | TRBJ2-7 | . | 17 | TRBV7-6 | CATSLGGQQVLLGEQYF | TGTGCCACCAGCTTAGGCGGGCAACAGGTCCTTTTAGGGGAGCAGTACTTC
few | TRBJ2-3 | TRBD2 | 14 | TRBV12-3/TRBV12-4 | CASGLAGGPDTQYF | TGTGCCAGCGGACTAGCGGGAGGGCCAGATACGCAGTATTTT
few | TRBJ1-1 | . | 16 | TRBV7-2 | CASSLGPPGLYTEAFF | TGTGCCAGCAGCTTAGGACCCCCGGGGCTCTACACTGAAGCTTTCTTT
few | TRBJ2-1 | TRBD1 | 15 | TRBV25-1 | CASKPGDRSWVEQFF | TGTGCCAGCAAGCCTGGGGACAGGTCCTGGGTAGAGCAGTTCTTC
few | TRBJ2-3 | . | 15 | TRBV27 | CASSLSGSFTDTQYF | TGTGCCAGCAGTTTATCGGGATCATTCACAGATACGCAGTATTTT
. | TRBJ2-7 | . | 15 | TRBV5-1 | CASSPPGLEGSRQYF | TGCGCCAGCAGCCCTCCGGGACTCGAGGGTTCAAGGCAGTACTTC
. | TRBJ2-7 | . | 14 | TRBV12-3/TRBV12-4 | CASSLAVGTYEQYF | TGTGCCAGCAGTTTAGCGGTGGGGACCTACGAGCAGTACTTC
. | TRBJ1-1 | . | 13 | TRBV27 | CASSSPKGSEAFF | TGTGCCAGCAGCTCCCCAAAGGGCTCTGAAGCTTTCTTT
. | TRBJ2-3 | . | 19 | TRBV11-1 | CASSPRFASSPKNTDTQYF | TGTGCCAGCAGCCCCAGATTCGCTAGCTCCCCTAAAAACACAGATACGCAGTATTTT
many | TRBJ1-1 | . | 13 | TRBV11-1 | CASSDSMNTEAFF | TGTGCCAGCAGCGACAGCATGAACACTGAAGCTTTCTTT
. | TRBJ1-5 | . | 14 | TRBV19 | CASSPRPRTKAQHF | TGTGCCAGTAGTCCTCGACCGAGGACAAAGGCCCAGCATTTT
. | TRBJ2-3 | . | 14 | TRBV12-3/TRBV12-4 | CASPGLFGPDTQYF | TGTGCCAGCCCAGGGTTGTTTGGGCCAGATACGCAGTATTTT
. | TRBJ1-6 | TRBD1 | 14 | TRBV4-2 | CASSQFQGETPLHF | TGTGCCAGCAGCCAATTCCAGGGGGAAACACCCCTCCACTTT
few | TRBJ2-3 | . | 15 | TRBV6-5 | CASSYSRTSTDTQYF | TGTGCCAGCAGTTACTCCCGGACTAGCACAGATACGCAGTATTTT
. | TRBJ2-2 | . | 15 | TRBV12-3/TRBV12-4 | CASNPRQAGTGELFF | TGTGCCAGCAACCCACGACAGGCTGGGACCGGGGAGCTGTTTTTT